This is a list of T cell receptor beta chains from one sample in a study of T cells in narcolepsy. Libraries were prepared by immunoSEQ multiplex PCR; TCRdb keeps only in-frame clonotypes and omits some of them. The sample lists 20,000 to 30,000 clones; 81% were seen once. Sequenced: memory (CD45RA-) CD4+ T cells from blood. Receptor source: a human donor in good health. Both conserved end residues are part of each CDR3.

>TRBV5-1|TRBJ1-1
CASRVKPNTEAFF
>TRBV7-2|TRBJ2-5
CASSSDTLSGEETQYF
>TRBV7-2|TRBJ1-5
CASSLGRAGNQPQHF
>TRBV2|TRBJ2-2
CASSGTLRTTNTGELFF
>TRBV5-1|TRBJ1-5
CASSLEAAGEPQHF
>TRBV7-9|TRBJ1-4
CASSLAGDEKLFF
>TRBV6-5|TRBJ1-1
CASNRGVGTEAFF
>TRBV11-3|TRBJ2-2
CASSLGGNWGTGELFF
>TRBV19|TRBJ2-1
CASRNSLADAHNEQFF
>TRBV30|TRBJ2-5
CAWSAGVAGETQYF
>TRBV5-1|TRBJ1-2
CASSWDRSGHGYTF
>TRBV6-5|TRBJ2-2
CASSYPVLGRHRELFF
>TRBV2|TRBJ2-1
CASSASGGAVGEQFF
>TRBV7-9|TRBJ2-4
CASSPTGRGDIQYF
>TRBV5-1|TRBJ1-1
CASSPDIMNTEAFF
>TRBV6-5|TRBJ2-5
CASSEQVETQYF
>TRBV27|TRBJ2-2
CASSYKGLAGGPGTGELFF
>TRBV6-1|TRBJ2-2
CASGGPTGVSGELFF
>TRBV29-1|TRBJ2-1
CSVGGSINNEQFF
>TRBV18|TRBJ2-3
CASSQLGGTSTDTQYF
>TRBV28|TRBJ1-1
CASSLIQGAHSEAFF
>TRBV18|TRBJ1-1
CASSPSREPNTEAFF
>TRBV11-2|TRBJ2-7
CASSLMGRVYEQYF
>TRBV7-2|TRBJ2-1
CASSLVQGYNEQFF
>TRBV5-1|TRBJ1-1
CASSSRGGNTEAFF
>TRBV9|TRBJ2-3
CASSALSGGVDTQYF
>TRBV6-5|TRBJ1-4
CASRTGLEKLFF
>TRBV12-1|TRBJ2-1
CASRAWDRAHEQFF
>TRBV28|TRBJ2-7
CASSFNEQYF
>TRBV29-1|TRBJ1-1
CSVGPGGVAFF
>TRBV5-6|TRBJ2-2
CASSFPTGQGAAGELFF
>TRBV9|TRBJ2-1
CASSPRIAGAYNEQFF
>TRBV5-1|TRBJ1-2
CASTLVLGYGYTF
>TRBV9|TRBJ2-5
CASSVGGRAQETQYF
>TRBV7-3|TRBJ1-5
CASSCRDREDQPQHF
>TRBV29-1|TRBJ2-7
CSVVVQRSSYEQYF
>TRBV28|TRBJ2-1
CASSSSRSPRSFF
>TRBV7-6|TRBJ1-4
CASSLPLSGRVNEKLFF
>TRBV7-2|TRBJ2-7
CASSLGQDYEQYF
>TRBV28|TRBJ2-1
CASTGQYNEQFF
>TRBV11-3|TRBJ2-1
CASSKDSSYNEQFF
>TRBV10-1|TRBJ2-3
CASSESAPQAQYF
>TRBV6-1|TRBJ1-1
CASSEARNTEAFF
>TRBV12-5|TRBJ2-2
CASGSESTGELFF
>TRBV11-2|TRBJ2-7
CASSKSRSSYEQYF
>TRBV7-2|TRBJ2-3
CASSLEGTYSTDTQYF
>TRBV2|TRBJ2-6
CASSEARTPGANVLTF
>TRBV30|TRBJ1-2
CAWSVGRGGYTF
>TRBV27|TRBJ1-4
CASSSRQAGSEKLFF
>TRBV29-1|TRBJ2-1
CSVVGLYNEQFF
>TRBV2|TRBJ1-4
CASTVGIQNEKLFF
>TRBV11-2|TRBJ2-3
CASSPIGPSTDTQYF
>TRBV7-9|TRBJ2-7
CASSRQRSGGYEQYF